This T cell receptor (beta chain) was recorded in a study of blood T cell repertoires in COVID-19. Study information: The samples span acute and convalescent COVID-19 from the United States, Italy and Spain.

Profiled with immunoSEQ multiplex PCR; TCRdb holds only in-frame clones, not every one. The table includes about 150,000 clones, about 88% detected once. This CDR3 comprises 15 residues. Germline V gives CDR1 KGHDR, CDR2 SFDVKD. Trimming shortened V by 1 base and J by 0 bases, and 8 bases separated the two germline ends. The chain carries TRBV24-1 and TRBJ1-2; D is uncertain. The sequenced sample was peripheral blood. The origin of this receptor is a man aged 55-75 years with COVID-19, enrolled during active disease. The CDR3 loop reads CATSDFRGANYGYTF. CDR3 coding DNA: TGTGCCACCAGTGATTTCCGGGGAGCTAACTATGGCTACACCTTC.